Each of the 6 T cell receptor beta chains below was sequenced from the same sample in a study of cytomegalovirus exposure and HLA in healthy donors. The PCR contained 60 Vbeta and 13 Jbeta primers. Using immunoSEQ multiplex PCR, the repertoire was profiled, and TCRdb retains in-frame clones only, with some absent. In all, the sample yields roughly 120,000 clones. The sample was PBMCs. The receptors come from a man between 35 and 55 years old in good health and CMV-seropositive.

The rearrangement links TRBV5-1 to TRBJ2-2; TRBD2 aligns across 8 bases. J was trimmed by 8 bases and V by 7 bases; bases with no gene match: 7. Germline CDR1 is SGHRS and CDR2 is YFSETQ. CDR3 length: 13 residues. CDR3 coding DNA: TGCGCCAGCGAGGAGCGGGAGAGGGGGGAGCTGTTTTTT. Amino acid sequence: CASEERERGELFF.

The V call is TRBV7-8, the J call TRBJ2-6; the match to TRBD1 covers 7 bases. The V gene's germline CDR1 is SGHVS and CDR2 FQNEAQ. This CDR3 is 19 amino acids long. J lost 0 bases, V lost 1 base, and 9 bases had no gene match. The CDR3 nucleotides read TGTGCCAGCAGCTTAGAGGCCAGGGGGTCTATCTCTGGGGCCAACGTCCTGACTTTC. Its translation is CASSLEARGSISGANVLTF.

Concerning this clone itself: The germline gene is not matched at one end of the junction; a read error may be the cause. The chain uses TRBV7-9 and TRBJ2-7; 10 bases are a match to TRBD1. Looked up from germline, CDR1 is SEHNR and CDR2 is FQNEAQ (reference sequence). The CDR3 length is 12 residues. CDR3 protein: CASSLAAGQGTF. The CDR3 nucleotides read TGTGCCAGCAGCTTAGCCGCGGGACAGGGGACCTTC. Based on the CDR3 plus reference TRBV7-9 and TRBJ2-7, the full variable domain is DTGVSQNPRHKITKRGQNVTFRCDPISEHNRLYWYRQTLGQGPEFLTYFQNEAQLEKSRLLSDRFSAERPKGSFSTLEIQRTEQGDSAMYLCASSLAAGQGTFGPGTRLTVT.

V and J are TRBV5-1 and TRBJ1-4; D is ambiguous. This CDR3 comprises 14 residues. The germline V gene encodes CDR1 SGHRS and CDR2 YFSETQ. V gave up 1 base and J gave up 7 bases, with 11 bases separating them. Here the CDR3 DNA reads TGCGCCAGCAGCTTGTCGGGGATCCGTGAAAAACTGTTTTTT. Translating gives CASSLSGIREKLFF.

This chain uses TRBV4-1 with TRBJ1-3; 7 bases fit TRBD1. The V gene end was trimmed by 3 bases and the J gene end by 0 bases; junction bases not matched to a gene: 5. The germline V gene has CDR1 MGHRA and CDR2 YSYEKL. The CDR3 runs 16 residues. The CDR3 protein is CASSHGQDSSGNTIYF. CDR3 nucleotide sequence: TGCGCCAGCAGCCACGGACAGGACAGCTCTGGAAACACCATATATTTT.

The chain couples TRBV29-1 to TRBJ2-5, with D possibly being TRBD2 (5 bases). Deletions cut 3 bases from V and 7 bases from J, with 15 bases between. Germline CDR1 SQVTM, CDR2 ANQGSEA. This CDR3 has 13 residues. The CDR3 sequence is CSVDLVGGGTQYF. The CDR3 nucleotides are TGCAGCGTTGACCTAGTGGGCGGAGGGACCCAGTACTTC.